This T cell receptor beta chain was sequenced in a study of blood T cells in healthy people across ages. No fewer than 5.5 micrograms of total RNA were isolated from every sample. Through a sample-barcoded 5' primer and a J-beta primer mix, a second PCR was run for roughly 7 to 12 cycles. MiXCR was run by TCRdb on the 5' RACE reads, yielding one entry per CDR3 protein. The table shows some 900,000 distinct CDR3 sequences, with around 48% occurring only once. Trimming removed 1 base from V and 5 bases from J; junction bases left unmatched: 6. This CDR3 contains 16 residues. Germline CDR1 reads SGHTA; CDR2 reads FQGNSA.

The TCR was taken from a young man in good health. V usage is TRBV7-2 and J usage is TRBJ2-3; TRBD2 aligns across 10 bases. The sample was blood. Here the CDR3 reads CASSLGGAGGRDTQYF. The CDR3 DNA follows: TGTGCCAGCAGCTTAGGCGGAGCGGGGGGGCGAGATACGCAGTATTTT. Filled out from reference TRBV7-2 and TRBJ2-3, the complete variable domain reads GAGVSQSPSNKVTEKGKDVELRCDPISGHTALYWYRQSLGQGLEFLIYFQGNSAPDKSGLPSDRFSAERTGGSVSTLTIQRTQQEDSAVYLCASSLGGAGGRDTQYFGPGTRLTVL.